Sequencing of this T cell receptor beta chain was carried out in a study of T cell changes during pregnancy in multiple sclerosis. The assay was immunoSEQ multiplex PCR, and TCRdb's table has in-frame clones only and misses some. The sample has tens of thousands of clones; about nine tenths are singletons. The sample holds a few counts of this clone. The V gene's germline CDR1 is SEHNR and CDR2 FQNEAQ (reference sequence). Trimming cost V 2 bases and J 0 bases; bases outside gene matches: 2. CDR3 length equals 16 residues. The sequencing used peripheral blood, collected after pregnancy. The chain combines TRBV7-9 with TRBJ2-7; the match to TRBD2 covers 12 bases. The TCR was taken from a female donor in good health, enrolled as a control in a pregnancy study. The CDR3 DNA reads as TGTGCCAGCAGCTTACGACTAGCGGGGGCCTCCTACGAGCAGTACTTC. Protein product: CASSLRLAGASYEQYF.